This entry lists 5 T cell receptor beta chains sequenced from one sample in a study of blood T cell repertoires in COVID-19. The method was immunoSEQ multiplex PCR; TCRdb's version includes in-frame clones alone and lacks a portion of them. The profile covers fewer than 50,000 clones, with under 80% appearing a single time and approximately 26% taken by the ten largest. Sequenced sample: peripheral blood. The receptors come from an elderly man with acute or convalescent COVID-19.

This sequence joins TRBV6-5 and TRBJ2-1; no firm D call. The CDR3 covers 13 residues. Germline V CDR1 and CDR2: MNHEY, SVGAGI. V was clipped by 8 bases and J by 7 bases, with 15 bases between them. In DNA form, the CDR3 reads TGTGCCAGCTCCACCAGCGCCGGAAATGAGCAGTTCTTC. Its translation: CASSTSAGNEQFF.

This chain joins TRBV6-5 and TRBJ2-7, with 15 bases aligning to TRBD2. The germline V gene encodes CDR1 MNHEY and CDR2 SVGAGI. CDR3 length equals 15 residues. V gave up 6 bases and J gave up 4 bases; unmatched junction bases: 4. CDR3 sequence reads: CASSHGTSGRYEQYF. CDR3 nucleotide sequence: TGTGCCAGCAGCCACGGGACTAGCGGGAGGTACGAGCAGTACTTC.

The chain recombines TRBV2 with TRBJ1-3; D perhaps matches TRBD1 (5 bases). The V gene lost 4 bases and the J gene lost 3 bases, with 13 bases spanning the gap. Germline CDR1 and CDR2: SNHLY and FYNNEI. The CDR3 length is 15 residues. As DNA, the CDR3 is TGTGCCAGCAGTGCATCCGGGGGACGTGGAAACACCATATATTTT. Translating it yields CASSASGGRGNTIYF. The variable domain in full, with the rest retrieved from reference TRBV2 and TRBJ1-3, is EPEVTQTPSHQVTQMGQEVILRCVPISNHLYFYWYRQILGQKVEFLVSFYNNEISEKSEIFDDQFSVERPDGSNFTLKIRSTKLEDSAMYFCASSASGGRGNTIYFGEGSWLTVV.

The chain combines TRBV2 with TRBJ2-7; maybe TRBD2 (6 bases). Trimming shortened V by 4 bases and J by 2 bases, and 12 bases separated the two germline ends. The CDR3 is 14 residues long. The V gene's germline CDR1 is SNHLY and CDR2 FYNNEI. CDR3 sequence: CASSAHGGPYEQYF. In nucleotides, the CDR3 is TGTGCCAGCAGTGCCCACGGGGGACCCTACGAGCAGTACTTC.

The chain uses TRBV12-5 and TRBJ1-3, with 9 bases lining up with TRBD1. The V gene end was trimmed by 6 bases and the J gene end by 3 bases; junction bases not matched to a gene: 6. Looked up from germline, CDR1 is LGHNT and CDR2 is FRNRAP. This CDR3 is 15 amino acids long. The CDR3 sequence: CASGLGTGLGNTIYF. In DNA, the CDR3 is TGTGCTAGTGGCCTAGGGACAGGGCTTGGAAACACCATATATTTT.